This passage covers 9 T cell receptor beta chains from one sample sequenced in a study of identical twins. TCRdb re-called the 5' RACE reads with MiXCR, one entry per CDR3 protein. The sample has about 470,000 distinct CDR3 sequences; about 24% are singletons. Separately, the same data were catalogued under a study of T cells expressing NK-cell markers.

Sequenced material: CD4+ T cells sorted from blood. All receptors derive from a woman between 18 and 30 years old in good health.

The V and J genes are TRBV18 and TRBJ2-1; 8 bases are a match to TRBD2. The length of the CDR3 is 17 residues. In germline, CDR1 is KGHSH, CDR2 LQKENI. V was clipped by 6 bases and J by 0 bases; unmatched bases: 10. The CDR3, as DNA: TGTGCCAGCTCCCCCTCGGGAGGGAGAAGCTCCTACAATGAGCAGTTCTTC. Protein product: CASSPSGGRSSYNEQFF.

The chain links TRBV13 to TRBJ2-3, with 8 bases aligning to TRBD2. Losses at the gene ends were 2 bases for V and 6 bases for J; bases not matched to a gene: 10. The CDR3 loop spans 16 amino acids. Germline loops: CDR1 PRHDT, CDR2 FYEKMQ (reference sequence). CDR3 DNA sequence: TGTGCCAGCAGCTTACAAGGGACTAGTTATTCCGATACGCAGTATTTT. Amino acids: CASSLQGTSYSDTQYF.

A few counts support this clonotype. The chain is built from TRBV29-1 and TRBJ2-1, with 7 bases identical to TRBD1. The germline CDR1 and CDR2 sequences are SQVTM and ANQGSEA. The CDR3 is made up of 16 amino acids. V shed 1 base and J 0 bases; nucleotides not matched to a gene: 6. This CDR3 reads CSVEVGAGGSYNEQFF. CDR3 bases: TGCAGCGTTGAAGTAGGGGCAGGGGGCTCCTACAATGAGCAGTTCTTC.

This clonotype has more than one count but fewer than ten. The rearrangement uses TRBV20-1 and TRBJ2-1; TRBD2 matches 13 bases. V was clipped by 3 bases and J by 6 bases; unmatched bases: 8. CDR3 size: 16 residues. The germline V gene has CDR1 DFQATT and CDR2 SNEGSKA (reference sequence). In DNA, the CDR3 is TGCAGTGCTAGCTCCGTCACTAGCGGGAGGGCCAATGAGCAGTTCTTC. Amino acid sequence: CSASSVTSGRANEQFF.

This clonotype occurred a few times. The CDR3 bases are TGTGCCAGCACTGGGATAGATGAAGCTTTCTTT. It yields the protein CASTGIDEAFF. The chain joins TRBV12-3 or TRBV12-4 to TRBJ1-1, with D uncertain. This CDR3 contains 11 residues. Trimming stripped 7 bases from V and 7 bases from J, with 10 bases between.

The table lists this clonotype with a few counts. This chain connects TRBV7-2 to TRBJ2-7, with no clear D. The CDR3 contains 14 residues. Per the germline V gene, CDR1 is SGHTA and CDR2 is FQGNSA. V was clipped by 4 bases and J by 2 bases, with 12 bases between them. The CDR3 bases are TGTGCCAGCAGCTCAGGCCAGGTCCCCTACGAGCAGTACTTC. Amino acid sequence: CASSSGQVPYEQYF. The whole variable domain, filled in from reference TRBV7-2 and TRBJ2-7, reads GAGVSQSPSNKVTEKGKDVELRCDPISGHTALYWYRQSLGQGLEFLIYFQGNSAPDKSGLPSDRFSAERTGGSVSTLTIQRTQQEDSAVYLCASSSGQVPYEQYFGPGTRLTVT.

This chain uses TRBV7-6 with TRBJ2-1; D not certain. V gave up 4 bases and J gave up 5 bases, with 12 bases separating them. From germline, CDR1 is SGHVS and CDR2 FNYEAQ. This CDR3 region has 14 residues. The CDR3 sequence: CASSSLPWDNEQFF. For the CDR3, the DNA is TGTGCCAGCAGCTCCTTGCCCTGGGACAATGAGCAGTTCTTC.

The rearrangement links TRBV7-2 to TRBJ2-3; 10 bases fit TRBD2. CDR1 is SGHTA and CDR2 is FQGNSA in the germline V gene. V was clipped by 2 bases and J by 5 bases; unmatched bases: 7. The CDR3 loop spans 16 amino acids. CDR3 bases: TGTGCCAGCAGCTTAAGAGCTAGCGGGAGAGGAGATACGCAGTATTTT. Translated, it gives CASSLRASGRGDTQYF.

A few counts support this clonotype. The chain employs TRBV12-3 or TRBV12-4 and TRBJ1-6; TRBD1 aligns across 7 bases. This CDR3 has 16 residues. J lost 3 bases, V lost 3 bases, and 5 bases had no gene match. The CDR3 sequence is CASSFRQGIYNSPLHF. The CDR3 region has the DNA TGTGCCAGCAGTTTTCGACAGGGCATCTATAATTCACCCCTCCACTTT.